What follows are 2 T cell receptor beta chains derived from one specimen sequenced in a study of blood T cell repertoires in COVID-19. The data were produced by immunoSEQ multiplex PCR, yet TCRdb's version contains in-frame clones alone and is incomplete. This sample has some 82,000 clones, with 65% to 85% found just once. The sequenced sample was peripheral blood. The receptors stem from a man older than 75 with active or convalescent COVID-19.

The chain has TRBV2 and TRBJ1-4, with D hard to call. The CDR3 length is 14 residues. The V gene lost 5 bases and the J gene lost 8 bases, with 15 bases spanning the gap. Per germline, CDR1 SNHLY and CDR2 FYNNEI. The DNA for the CDR3 is TGTGCCAGCAGTCTCCGGGTAGCCAAGGAAAAACTGTTTTTT. This translates into CASSLRVAKEKLFF. The variable domain in full, with the rest retrieved from reference TRBV2 and TRBJ1-4, is EPEVTQTPSHQVTQMGQEVILRCVPISNHLYFYWYRQILGQKVEFLVSFYNNEISEKSEIFDDQFSVERPDGSNFTLKIRSTKLEDSAMYFCASSLRVAKEKLFFGSGTQLSVL.

This clone was observed a handful of times. CDR3 protein: CASSIGQISNQPQHF. The CDR3 DNA sequence: TGTGCCAGTAGTATTGGGCAAATTAGCAATCAGCCCCAGCATTTT. This sequence joins TRBV19 and TRBJ1-5, with D uncertain. The CDR3 is 15 residues long. Germline values: CDR1 LNHDA, CDR2 SQIVND (reference sequence). The V gene lost 3 bases and the J gene lost 0 bases, with 9 bases spanning the gap.